The rows below give T cell receptor beta chains drawn from one sample of a study of read filtering for tumor transcriptome and immune sequencing. In TCRdb, the reads were re-called with MiXCR into one record per CDR3 protein. The sample has 100,000 to 150,000 distinct CDR3 sequences; 10% to 15% are singletons. Sequencing was carried out using a population of CD138-negative cells sorted from bone marrow. These receptors originate from a donor over 35 with multiple myeloma. The CDR3 runs from the conserved cysteine through the conserved F or W. D genes are given only for firm matches. Only part of the rows carry a size: once, few, many, or a class if the clone is expanded.

j_call: TRBJ2-1
v_call: TRBV6-6
d_call: TRBD2
clone_size: many
cdr3_aa: CASSPRLAGIVGYNEQFF
cdr3_nt: TGTGCCAGCAGTCCTCGACTAGCGGGGATAGTAGGCTACAATGAGCAGTTCTTC

j_call: TRBJ1-5
v_call: TRBV20-1
d_call: .
clone_size: many
cdr3_aa: CSAREAGNQPQHF
cdr3_nt: TGCAGTGCTAGGGAGGCTGGCAATCAGCCCCAGCATTTT

j_call: TRBJ2-5
v_call: TRBV19
d_call: .
clone_size: many
cdr3_aa: CASSIGAGYQETQYF
cdr3_nt: TGTGCCAGTAGTATTGGCGCGGGGTACCAAGAGACCCAGTACTTC

j_call: TRBJ2-3
v_call: TRBV5-4
d_call: TRBD2
clone_size: many
cdr3_aa: CASSRGLAGGDTQYF
cdr3_nt: TGTGCCAGCAGCCGGGGACTAGCGGGAGGAGATACGCAGTATTTT

j_call: TRBJ2-5
v_call: TRBV20-1
d_call: .
clone_size: .
cdr3_aa: CSARRSTGRWETQCF
cdr3_nt: TGCAGTGCTAGAAGGTCCACCGGGAGATGGGAGACCCAGTGCTTC

j_call: TRBJ2-3
v_call: TRBV28
d_call: .
clone_size: many
cdr3_aa: CASRTRPEYTQYF
cdr3_nt: TGTGCCAGCAGGACTAGACCCGAGTATACGCAGTATTTT

j_call: TRBJ2-4
v_call: TRBV29-1
d_call: .
clone_size: many
cdr3_aa: CSVRVAKNIQYF
cdr3_nt: TGCAGCGTTCGAGTAGCCAAAAACATTCAGTACTTC

j_call: TRBJ1-2
v_call: TRBV5-1
d_call: .
clone_size: many
cdr3_aa: CASSHGQAKYGYTF
cdr3_nt: TGCGCCAGCAGCCATGGGCAGGCCAAGTATGGCTACACCTTC

j_call: TRBJ2-2
v_call: TRBV12-3/TRBV12-4
d_call: TRBD1
clone_size: few
cdr3_aa: CASSRLRDRGAGELFF
cdr3_nt: TGTGCCAGCAGTCGCCTCCGGGACAGGGGGGCCGGGGAGCTGTTTTTT

j_call: TRBJ2-1
v_call: TRBV7-9
d_call: .
clone_size: many
cdr3_aa: CASSPTRGFNEQFF
cdr3_nt: TGTGCCAGCAGCCCCACGCGGGGTTTCAATGAGCAGTTCTTC

j_call: TRBJ1-3
v_call: TRBV28
d_call: TRBD1
clone_size: .
cdr3_aa: CASSGRDRAGNTIYF
cdr3_nt: TGTGCCAGCAGTGGCCGGGACAGGGCTGGAAACACCATATATTTT

j_call: TRBJ2-6
v_call: TRBV12-3/TRBV12-4
d_call: TRBD1
clone_size: many
cdr3_aa: CASSPGGSGANVLTF
cdr3_nt: TGTGCCAGCAGCCCAGGGGGCTCTGGGGCCAACGTCCTGACTTTC

j_call: TRBJ1-5
v_call: TRBV10-3
d_call: .
clone_size: .
cdr3_aa: CAISASGGDQPRHF
cdr3_nt: TGTGCCATCAGTGCCTCCGGCGGGGATCAGCCCCGGCATTTT

j_call: TRBJ2-1
v_call: TRBV11-2
d_call: .
clone_size: many
cdr3_aa: CASSLELASGNEQFF
cdr3_nt: TGTGCCAGCAGCTTAGAGTTGGCGTCGGGAAATGAGCAGTTCTTC

j_call: TRBJ2-1
v_call: TRBV7-8
d_call: .
clone_size: few
cdr3_aa: CASSAGRTYNEQFF
cdr3_nt: TGTGCCAGCAGCGCAGGCCGTACTTACAATGAGCAGTTCTTC

j_call: TRBJ2-7
v_call: TRBV10-3
d_call: .
clone_size: .
cdr3_aa: CAVRPAGTQSSYEQYF
cdr3_nt: TGTGCCGTCAGACCCGCCGGGACCCAGAGCTCCTACGAGCAGTACTTC

j_call: TRBJ2-1
v_call: TRBV5-1
d_call: .
clone_size: many
cdr3_aa: CASSLAVGLANEQFF
cdr3_nt: TGCGCCAGCAGCTTGGCCGTTGGACTGGCGAATGAGCAGTTCTTC

j_call: TRBJ2-3
v_call: TRBV20-1
d_call: .
clone_size: many
cdr3_aa: CSARDPGLGDTQYF
cdr3_nt: TGCAGTGCTAGAGATCCGGGTTTAGGGGATACGCAGTATTTT

j_call: TRBJ2-1
v_call: TRBV5-1
d_call: TRBD1
clone_size: many
cdr3_aa: CASSLSDRVTDEQFF
cdr3_nt: TGCGCCAGCAGCCTGTCGGACAGGGTGACTGATGAGCAGTTCTTC

j_call: TRBJ2-7
v_call: TRBV19
d_call: TRBD1
clone_size: .
cdr3_aa: CASSGTGPGEQYF
cdr3_nt: TGTGCCAGTAGCGGGACAGGGCCCGGCGAGCAGTACTTC

j_call: TRBJ2-5
v_call: TRBV29-1
d_call: TRBD1
clone_size: many
cdr3_aa: CSVEDRSGQGLKTQYF
cdr3_nt: TGCAGCGTTGAAGATCGGTCGGGACAGGGGTTAAAGACCCAGTACTTC

j_call: TRBJ2-3
v_call: TRBV27
d_call: .
clone_size: .
cdr3_aa: CASRLVGEADTQYF
cdr3_nt: TGTGCCAGCCGACTGGTAGGGGAAGCAGATACGCAGTATTTT

j_call: TRBJ2-7
v_call: TRBV30
d_call: TRBD1
clone_size: few
cdr3_aa: CAWSVRRGQAYEQYF
cdr3_nt: TGTGCCTGGAGTGTACGAAGGGGGCAGGCCTACGAGCAGTACTTC

j_call: TRBJ2-7
v_call: TRBV20-1
d_call: .
clone_size: many
cdr3_aa: CSAWGLPDHEQYF
cdr3_nt: TGCAGTGCTTGGGGACTCCCAGATCACGAGCAGTACTTC

j_call: TRBJ2-7
v_call: TRBV7-2
d_call: TRBD1
clone_size: many
cdr3_aa: CASSLAPGQPYEQYF
cdr3_nt: TGTGCCAGCAGCTTAGCCCCGGGACAGCCCTACGAGCAGTACTTC

j_call: TRBJ1-1
v_call: TRBV6-5
d_call: TRBD1
clone_size: many
cdr3_aa: CASSYGQGGGTEAFF
cdr3_nt: TGTGCCAGCAGCTACGGACAGGGTGGGGGGACTGAAGCTTTCTTT

j_call: TRBJ2-5
v_call: TRBV6-6
d_call: .
clone_size: few
cdr3_aa: CASRRGRRDQETQYF
cdr3_nt: TGTGCCAGCAGACGCGGCCGAAGGGACCAAGAGACCCAGTACTTC

j_call: TRBJ2-7
v_call: TRBV12-3/TRBV12-4
d_call: TRBD2
clone_size: many
cdr3_aa: CASSLAGGSHEQYF
cdr3_nt: TGTGCCAGCAGTTTAGCGGGAGGGTCCCACGAGCAGTACTTC

j_call: TRBJ2-7
v_call: TRBV9
d_call: .
clone_size: many
cdr3_aa: CASSVGASYEQYF
cdr3_nt: TGTGCCAGCAGCGTAGGGGCCAGCTACGAGCAGTACTTC

j_call: TRBJ2-2
v_call: TRBV4-2
d_call: TRBD2
clone_size: many
cdr3_aa: CASSHASGRVNTGELFF
cdr3_nt: TGTGCCAGCAGCCACGCTAGCGGGAGAGTGAACACCGGGGAGCTGTTTTTT

j_call: TRBJ2-6
v_call: TRBV20-1
d_call: .
clone_size: many
cdr3_aa: CSARSAGSQNSGANVLTF
cdr3_nt: TGCAGTGCTAGATCAGCAGGTAGCCAAAATTCTGGGGCCAACGTCCTGACTTTC

j_call: TRBJ2-5
v_call: TRBV20-1
d_call: .
clone_size: many
cdr3_aa: CSAEVRQETQYF
cdr3_nt: TGCAGTGCTGAAGTAAGGCAAGAGACCCAGTACTTC

j_call: TRBJ2-3
v_call: TRBV6-1
d_call: .
clone_size: many
cdr3_aa: CASTPGDTQYF
cdr3_nt: TGTGCCAGCACCCCGGGGGATACGCAGTATTTT

j_call: TRBJ2-4
v_call: TRBV19
d_call: TRBD1
clone_size: many
cdr3_aa: CASSNEIQGQAPYIQYF
cdr3_nt: TGTGCCAGTAGTAACGAAATCCAGGGACAGGCCCCCTACATTCAGTACTTC

j_call: TRBJ2-7
v_call: TRBV29-1
d_call: .
clone_size: many
cdr3_aa: CSVEGVGTAGYQYEQYF
cdr3_nt: TGCAGCGTTGAAGGGGTGGGGACAGCGGGATATCAGTACGAGCAGTACTTC

j_call: TRBJ2-3
v_call: TRBV6-2/TRBV6-3
d_call: TRBD2
clone_size: few
cdr3_aa: CASNMLAGADTQYF
cdr3_nt: TGTGCCAGCAATATGCTAGCGGGGGCGGATACGCAGTATTTT

j_call: TRBJ1-5
v_call: TRBV7-8
d_call: .
clone_size: many
cdr3_aa: CASSLSRALSNQPQHF
cdr3_nt: TGTGCCAGCAGCCTGAGCCGGGCCCTTAGCAATCAGCCCCAGCATTTT

j_call: TRBJ2-1
v_call: TRBV20-1
d_call: TRBD2
clone_size: many
cdr3_aa: CSARPPGLAGGPNEQFF
cdr3_nt: TGCAGTGCTAGACCGCCGGGACTAGCGGGAGGGCCCAATGAGCAGTTCTTC

j_call: TRBJ2-7
v_call: TRBV29-1
d_call: .
clone_size: many
cdr3_aa: CSVAQGGYEQYF
cdr3_nt: TGCAGCGTTGCGCAGGGGGGCTACGAGCAGTACTTC

j_call: TRBJ2-5
v_call: TRBV29-1
d_call: .
clone_size: .
cdr3_aa: CSVLKGLQETQYF
cdr3_nt: TGCAGCGTTTTAAAAGGCCTCCAAGAGACCCAGTACTTC

j_call: TRBJ2-1
v_call: TRBV7-9
d_call: .
clone_size: many
cdr3_aa: CASMRSVSYNEQFF
cdr3_nt: TGTGCCAGCATGCGGTCCGTCTCCTACAATGAGCAGTTCTTC

j_call: TRBJ2-1
v_call: TRBV19
d_call: .
clone_size: many
cdr3_aa: CASSIGGALTQNEQFF
cdr3_nt: TGTGCCAGTAGTATTGGTGGGGCCCTTACCCAGAATGAGCAGTTCTTC

j_call: TRBJ2-6
v_call: TRBV7-2
d_call: .
clone_size: many
cdr3_aa: CASSLLGSSGANVLTF
cdr3_nt: TGTGCCAGCAGCTTATTGGGGAGCTCTGGGGCCAACGTCCTGACTTTC

j_call: TRBJ2-7
v_call: TRBV18
d_call: .
clone_size: many
cdr3_aa: CASSRGDTEQYF
cdr3_nt: TGTGCCAGCTCACGAGGGGACACCGAGCAGTACTTC

j_call: TRBJ1-5
v_call: TRBV29-1
d_call: .
clone_size: many
cdr3_aa: CSAVLLDTRQPQHF
cdr3_nt: TGCAGCGCTGTCCTCCTAGACACTAGGCAGCCCCAGCATTTT

j_call: TRBJ2-2
v_call: TRBV7-9
d_call: .
clone_size: .
cdr3_aa: CASSSGGANTGELFF
cdr3_nt: TGTGCCAGCAGCTCCGGGGGCGCGAACACCGGGGAGCTGTTTTTT

j_call: TRBJ2-1
v_call: TRBV29-1
d_call: .
clone_size: many
cdr3_aa: CSVEDGTAYNEQFF
cdr3_nt: TGCAGCGTTGAGGATGGGACGGCGTACAATGAGCAGTTCTTC